A single sample gave rise to the 30 T cell receptor beta chains below, sequenced in a study of T cell repertoires in cytomegalovirus infection. MiXCR, run by TCRdb on the reads, gives a single entry per CDR3 protein. The sample carries 900,000 to 950,000 distinct CDR3 sequences, under 40% recorded once. These TCRs are of unknown antigen specificity. This sample comprised cultured CD8+ T cells from PBMCs, obtained from culture after CMV antigen stimulation. These receptor sequences come from a human donor in good health (CMV status not recorded). Some clones in this sample may be carry-over from other donors' samples.

V is TRBV19 and J is TRBJ2-5; D perhaps matches TRBD1 (6 bases). Trimming pared 5 bases from V and 3 bases from J, leaving 19 bases between. This CDR3 is built from 16 residues. CDR1 is LNHDA and CDR2 is SQIVND in the germline V gene (reference sequence). The DNA for the CDR3 is TGTGCCAGTAGTCAGGGGCAGGGGTCTTCCAAAGAGACCCAGTACTTC. This encodes CASSQGQGSSKETQYF. The entire variable domain, with the rest obtained from reference TRBV19 and TRBJ2-5, is as follows: DGGITQSPKYLFRKEGQNVTLSCEQNLNHDAMYWYRQDPGQGLRLIYYSQIVNDFQKGDIAEGYSVSREKKESFPLTVTSAQKNPTAFYLCASSQGQGSSKETQYFGPGTRLLVL.

This clonotype was seen repeatedly, ten times or more. The rearrangement links TRBV7-9 to TRBJ2-5; D perhaps matches TRBD1 (6 bases). The CDR3 has 13 residues. CDR1 is SEHNR and CDR2 is FQNEAQ in the germline V gene (reference sequence). With 6 bases removed from V and 2 bases from J, the gap between germline ends came to 10 bases. CDR3: CASSARGQETQYF. Here the CDR3 DNA reads TGTGCCAGCAGTGCCAGGGGACAAGAGACCCAGTACTTC.

This rearrangement joins TRBV4-3 to TRBJ2-1; 12 nucleotides align to TRBD1. Germline V lookup: CDR1 LGHNA, CDR2 YSLEER. Trimming took 5 bases from V and 4 from J; bases not matched to a gene: 6. This CDR3 is built from 16 residues. The CDR3: CASSKGTGGGYNEQFF. For the CDR3, the DNA is TGCGCCAGCAGCAAAGGGACAGGGGGCGGGTACAATGAGCAGTTCTTC.

This chain joins TRBV19 and TRBJ1-1; no clear D. The germline V gene has CDR1 LNHDA and CDR2 SQIVND (reference sequence). CDR3 length equals 14 residues. Trimming removed 5 bases at V and 0 bases at J, with 10 bases between. The CDR3 bases are TGTGCCAGTAGTCTTATGAATATGAACACTGAAGCTTTCTTT. It encodes CASSLMNMNTEAFF.

The rearrangement joins TRBV5-1 to TRBJ2-3; TRBD2 might be the D (7 bases). This CDR3 comprises 15 residues. Trimming took 4 bases from V and 6 from J, leaving 18 bases between them. CDR1 and CDR2 (germline): SGHRS, YFSETQ. The CDR3, as DNA: TGCGCCAGCAGCCTCGCGAGGGGGGGCCTGGATACGCAGTATTTT. Translated: CASSLARGGLDTQYF.

This clonotype has only a few counts. The chain combines TRBV2 with TRBJ1-2, with 8 bases fitting TRBD1. The CDR3 spans 14 residues. CDR1 is SNHLY, CDR2 FYNNEI, per germline. V dropped 9 bases and J dropped 6; count of bases not matched to a gene: 12. CDR3 residues: CARTPATGVHGYTF. CDR3 sequence (DNA): TGTGCCAGAACACCCGCGACAGGGGTACATGGCTACACCTTC.

This chain links TRBV4-2 with TRBJ2-6, with D perhaps matching TRBD2 (6 bases). The V and J ends lost 3 bases and 0 bases respectively, with 12 bases between them. Germline assignment: CDR1 LGHNA and CDR2 YNFKEQ. The CDR3 consists of 17 residues. For the CDR3, the DNA is TGTGCCAGCAGCCAGGGGGTCGGGGGCTCTGGGGCCAACGTCCTGACTTTC. Encoded protein: CASSQGVGGSGANVLTF.

This clonotype occurred a few times. The chain carries TRBV5-4 and TRBJ2-2; 10 nucleotides agree with TRBD1. CDR3 length: 16 residues. V lost 4 bases and J lost 1; bases outside the gene matches: 4. Germline V gives CDR1 SGHNT, CDR2 YYREEE (reference sequence). The chain's CDR3 is CASSTRDRGNTGELFF. CDR3 in DNA: TGTGCCAGCAGCACCCGGGACAGGGGGAACACCGGGGAGCTGTTTTTT.

The CDR3 coding sequence is TGCAGCGTAATCTCTGGAAACACCATATATTTT. Protein product: CSVISGNTIYF. This rearrangement joins TRBV29-1 to TRBJ1-3, with D uncertain. Germline V gives CDR1 SQVTM, CDR2 ANQGSEA. The CDR3 runs to 11 residues. Trimming shortened V by 6 bases and J by 0 bases, and 3 bases separated the two germline ends. The full variable domain, rest sourced from reference TRBV29-1 and TRBJ1-3, is SAVISQKPSRDICQRGTSLTIQCQVDSQVTMMFWYRQQPGQSLTLIATANQGSEATYESGFVIDKFPISRPNLTFSTLTVSNMSPEDSSIYLCSVISGNTIYFGEGSWLTVV.

Ten or more counts support this clonotype. The J gene is TRBJ2-1, the V gene TRBV7-8; 7 bases agree with TRBD1. The ends lost 2 bases at V and 10 bases at J; junction bases unmatched: 11. The germline V gene encodes CDR1 SGHVS and CDR2 FQNEAQ. The CDR3 is 15 amino acids. As DNA, the CDR3 is TGTGCCAGCAGCTTACCTAGACAGGGTAGAAGGGAGCAGTTCTTC. As protein: CASSLPRQGRREQFF.

The chain combines TRBV6-1 with TRBJ2-1, with unresolved D. Trimming took 8 bases from V and 7 from J, leaving 12 bases between them. Germline V gives CDR1 MNHNS, CDR2 SASEGT. CDR3 length: 12 residues. The CDR3 sequence: CASFPGPNEQFF. The CDR3 nucleotides read TGTGCCAGCTTTCCGGGCCCTAATGAGCAGTTCTTC.

There are a few counts of this clonotype. The rearrangement joins TRBV7-9 to TRBJ1-2, with a tentative D call TRBD1 (5 bases). The CDR3 runs to 18 residues. Germline-derived CDR1 and CDR2 are SEHNR and FQNEAQ (reference sequence). With 5 bases removed from V and 0 bases from J, the gap between germline ends came to 22 bases. The CDR3 region has the DNA TGTGCCAGCAGCAGACGAAAACCGGACACCGAAGCTAACTATGGCTACACCTTC. Translated: CASSRRKPDTEANYGYTF.

To note about this clonotype: A read error may account for a junction end that differs from germline. The CDR3 loop is CASSHRTTYDEQFF. CDR3 in DNA: TGTGCCAGCAGCCACCGGACCACCTACGATGAGCAGTTCTTC. The rearrangement links TRBV7-6 to TRBJ2-1, with D uncertain. The CDR3 is 14 residues long. From germline, CDR1 is SGHVS and CDR2 FNYEAQ.

The chain uses TRBV5-1 and TRBJ1-5; the match to TRBD1 covers 7 bases. This CDR3 comprises 14 residues. CDR1 is SGHRS, CDR2 YFSETQ, per germline. Germline trimming cut 0 bases from V and 11 bases from J; bases unmatched to any gene: 8. CDR3 nucleotides: TGCGCCAGCAGCTTGGGTCAGGGTCAGGGGGCCCAGCATTTT. As protein: CASSLGQGQGAQHF.

As regards this clonotype: At one boundary the junction diverges from the germline segment, which might be a read error. V and J are TRBV7-6 and TRBJ2-3, with 10 nucleotides matching TRBD2. This CDR3 spans 16 amino acids. Germline CDR1 SGHVS, CDR2 FNYEAQ. CDR3 amino acids: CVSSLTSGTSADTQYF. The CDR3 DNA follows: TGTGTCAGCAGCCTAACCAGCGGGACTAGCGCAGATACGCAGTATTTT.

This clonotype has only a few counts. The genes are TRBV6-1 and TRBJ1-3; D is unresolved. This CDR3 is built from 17 residues. Trimming took 2 bases from V and 0 from J, leaving 14 bases between them. Per germline, CDR1 MNHNS and CDR2 SASEGT. The CDR3 DNA reads TGTGCCAGCAGTGAATGGGGAGCCGGCTACTCTGGAAACACCATATATTTT. Protein product: CASSEWGAGYSGNTIYF.

This clonotype was seen once. V and J are TRBV5-6 and TRBJ1-6, with D perhaps TRBD1 (5 bases). The V end lost 2 bases, the J end lost 5 bases, and 14 bases lay between the germline ends. Germline V gives CDR1 SGHDT, CDR2 YYEEEE. The CDR3 spans 16 residues. CDR3: CASSFFGSGHNSPLHF. The CDR3 DNA is TGTGCCAGCAGCTTCTTTGGGTCAGGGCATAATTCACCCCTCCACTTT.

This chain joins TRBV6-4 and TRBJ1-6; no reliable D call. The V gene lost 6 bases and the J gene lost 9 bases, with 12 bases spanning the gap. The germline CDR1 and CDR2 sequences are MRHNA and SNTAGT. The CDR3 is made up of 13 amino acids. In DNA, the CDR3 is TGTGCCAGCAGAGAGGGATTCGGTTCACCCCTCCACTTT. Amino acid sequence: CASREGFGSPLHF.

This clonotype was counted many times. The rearrangement joins TRBV7-2 to TRBJ1-2; D is perhaps TRBD1 (5 bases). The V gene lost 5 bases and the J gene lost 6 bases, with 10 bases spanning the gap. The CDR3 length is 12 residues. CDR1 and CDR2 (germline): SGHTA, FQGNSA. CDR3 sequence reads: CASSPGTNGYTF. As DNA, the CDR3 is TGTGCCAGCAGCCCCGGGACGAATGGCTACACCTTC.

This clonotype was recorded a few times. The chain couples TRBV10-2 to TRBJ2-3; 7 bases line up with TRBD2. The CDR3 has 14 amino acids. Germline trimming cut 4 bases from V and 4 bases from J; bases unmatched to any gene: 5. The germline CDR1 and CDR2 sequences are WSHSY and SAAADI. The DNA for the CDR3 is TGCGCCAGCAGTGGGTGGGGGGGTTCAGATACGCAGTATTTT. This encodes CASSGWGGSDTQYF.

This chain uses TRBV7-9 with TRBJ2-2, with D possibly being TRBD1 (6 bases). This CDR3 is built from 14 residues. V gave up 3 bases and J gave up 3 bases, with 8 bases separating them. Germline V lookup: CDR1 SEHNR, CDR2 FQNEAQ (reference sequence). DNA of the CDR3: TGTGCCAGCAGCTTCCCAGGGGACACCGGGGAGCTGTTTTTT. Translation gives CASSFPGDTGELFF. Full variable domain (remainder filled in from reference TRBV7-9 and TRBJ2-2): DTGVSQNPRHKITKRGQNVTFRCDPISEHNRLYWYRQTLGQGPEFLTYFQNEAQLEKSRLLSDRFSAERPKGSFSTLEIQRTEQGDSAMYLCASSFPGDTGELFFGEGSRLTVL.

This clonotype was seen ten or more times. The V gene is TRBV7-2, the J gene TRBJ2-7, with 7 bases that match TRBD2. The CDR3 has 12 residues. After removal of 6 bases from V and 6 bases from J, the junction contained 5 bases not matched to a gene. The V gene's germline CDR1 is SGHTA and CDR2 FQGNSA. The CDR3 DNA reads TGTGCCAGCAGTCGGGACTATGTCGAGCAGTACTTC. Translated, it gives CASSRDYVEQYF.

The chain recombines TRBV27 with TRBJ2-2, with D possibly matching TRBD1 (5 bases). The germline V gene has CDR1 MNHEY and CDR2 SMNVEV (reference sequence). This CDR3 spans 14 amino acids. Trimming shortened V by 2 bases and J by 4 bases, and 8 bases separated the two germline ends. The CDR3 loop reads CASSLGHLTGELFF. CDR3 sequence (DNA): TGTGCCAGCAGTTTAGGACATCTCACCGGGGAGCTGTTTTTT.

In this sample, this clonotype turned up a few times. V and J are TRBV27 and TRBJ2-7; 12 bases agree with TRBD2. Germline lookup yields CDR1 MNHEY and CDR2 SMNVEV (reference sequence). This CDR3 contains 15 residues. The J segment lost 6 bases and the V segment lost 0 bases, leaving 3 bases of the junction unmatched. CDR3 region: CASSLSLAGGSEQYF. In DNA, the CDR3 is TGTGCCAGCAGTTTATCACTAGCGGGGGGTTCCGAGCAGTACTTC.

Of note for this clonotype: The conserved final phenylalanine or tryptophan is absent from the CDR3, which likely points to a read error. The chain employs TRBV7-8 and TRBJ2-7; 7 bases fit TRBD2. Germline V gene sequence: CDR1 SGHVS, CDR2 FQNEAQ. The CDR3 is 16 residues long. Losses at the gene ends were 5 bases for V and 0 bases for J; bases not matched to a gene: 10. The CDR3 sequence: CASSPAGTQSSYEQYS. The CDR3 nucleotides are TGTGCCAGCAGCCCAGCGGGGACGCAGAGCTCCTACGAGCAGTACTCC.

The genes are TRBV4-1 and TRBJ1-1; no clear D gene. Trimming pared 6 bases from V and 1 base from J, leaving 6 bases between. This CDR3 is built from 12 residues. From germline, CDR1 is MGHRA and CDR2 YSYEKL. In DNA, the CDR3 is TGCGCCAGCAGGGGAGCGAACACTGAAGCTTTCTTT. Translation: CASRGANTEAFF.

The V gene is TRBV20-1, the J gene TRBJ1-1; D unresolved. V shed 2 bases and J shed 5 bases, with 18 bases lying between them. This CDR3 has 15 residues. Germline loops: CDR1 DFQATT, CDR2 SNEGSKA (reference sequence). The CDR3 protein is CSARPWERERTEAFF. The DNA of the CDR3 is TGCAGTGCTAGACCCTGGGAGAGAGAGAGGACTGAAGCTTTCTTT.

At least ten counts were recorded for this clonotype. This chain connects TRBV7-9 to TRBJ2-1; TRBD1 is a possible D gene (6 bases). V lost 7 bases and J lost 0, with 10 bases in between. The CDR3 spans 14 residues. Per the germline V gene, CDR1 is SEHNR and CDR2 is FQNEAQ (reference sequence). The CDR3 spells CASTHRASYNEQFF. The CDR3 region has the DNA TGTGCCAGCACCCACAGGGCCTCCTACAATGAGCAGTTCTTC. Combining the CDR3 with reference TRBV7-9 and TRBJ2-1 gives the whole variable domain DTGVSQNPRHKITKRGQNVTFRCDPISEHNRLYWYRQTLGQGPEFLTYFQNEAQLEKSRLLSDRFSAERPKGSFSTLEIQRTEQGDSAMYLCASTHRASYNEQFFGPGTRLTVL.

This clonotype was observed a single time. The CDR3 coding sequence is TGTGCCAGTAGTATGGGGACCCGGGCCTACGAGCAGTACTTC. Encoded protein: CASSMGTRAYEQYF. The chain employs TRBV19 and TRBJ2-7; D might be TRBD1 or TRBD2, each matching 5 bases. The CDR3 has 14 amino acids. CDR1 is LNHDA and CDR2 is SQIVND in the germline V gene (reference sequence). V lost 3 bases to trimming and J lost 2 bases, with 11 bases between them.

The chain couples TRBV27 to TRBJ1-1; TRBD1 matches 8 bases. Germline CDR1 reads MNHEY; CDR2 reads SMNVEV (reference sequence). J lost 6 bases, V lost 6 bases, and 9 bases had no gene match. This CDR3 spans 14 amino acids. The CDR3 spells CASRADRVLAEAFF. In DNA form, the CDR3 reads TGTGCCAGCAGGGCGGACAGGGTCTTAGCTGAAGCTTTCTTT.